This T cell receptor beta chain was sequenced for a study of patients and donors after allogeneic stem cell transplantation. TCRdb analysed the RT-PCR reads with MiXCR anew, one entry per CDR3 protein. This sample has about 960,000 distinct CDR3 sequences; about 20% occur once, and the top ten carry 6%. The V gene lost 5 bases and the J gene lost 1 base, with 13 bases spanning the gap. The CDR3 has 16 amino acids. Per the germline V gene, CDR1 is KGHDR and CDR2 is SFDVKD. This clonotype was sampled from a human donor who was either an allogeneic HSCT recipient or a stem cell or donor lymphocyte infusion donor (not recorded which). It is not recorded whose cells these are; they may come from a transplant donor. V and J are TRBV24-1 and TRBJ2-2, with TRBD1 as a possible D gene (5 bases). The sequenced sample was blood, either unsorted or a sorted T cell fraction (not recorded which). The CDR3 DNA reads as TGTGCCACCAGTGCGACGCGACAGCAGAACACCGGGGAGCTGTTTTTT. Translation: CATSATRQQNTGELFF.